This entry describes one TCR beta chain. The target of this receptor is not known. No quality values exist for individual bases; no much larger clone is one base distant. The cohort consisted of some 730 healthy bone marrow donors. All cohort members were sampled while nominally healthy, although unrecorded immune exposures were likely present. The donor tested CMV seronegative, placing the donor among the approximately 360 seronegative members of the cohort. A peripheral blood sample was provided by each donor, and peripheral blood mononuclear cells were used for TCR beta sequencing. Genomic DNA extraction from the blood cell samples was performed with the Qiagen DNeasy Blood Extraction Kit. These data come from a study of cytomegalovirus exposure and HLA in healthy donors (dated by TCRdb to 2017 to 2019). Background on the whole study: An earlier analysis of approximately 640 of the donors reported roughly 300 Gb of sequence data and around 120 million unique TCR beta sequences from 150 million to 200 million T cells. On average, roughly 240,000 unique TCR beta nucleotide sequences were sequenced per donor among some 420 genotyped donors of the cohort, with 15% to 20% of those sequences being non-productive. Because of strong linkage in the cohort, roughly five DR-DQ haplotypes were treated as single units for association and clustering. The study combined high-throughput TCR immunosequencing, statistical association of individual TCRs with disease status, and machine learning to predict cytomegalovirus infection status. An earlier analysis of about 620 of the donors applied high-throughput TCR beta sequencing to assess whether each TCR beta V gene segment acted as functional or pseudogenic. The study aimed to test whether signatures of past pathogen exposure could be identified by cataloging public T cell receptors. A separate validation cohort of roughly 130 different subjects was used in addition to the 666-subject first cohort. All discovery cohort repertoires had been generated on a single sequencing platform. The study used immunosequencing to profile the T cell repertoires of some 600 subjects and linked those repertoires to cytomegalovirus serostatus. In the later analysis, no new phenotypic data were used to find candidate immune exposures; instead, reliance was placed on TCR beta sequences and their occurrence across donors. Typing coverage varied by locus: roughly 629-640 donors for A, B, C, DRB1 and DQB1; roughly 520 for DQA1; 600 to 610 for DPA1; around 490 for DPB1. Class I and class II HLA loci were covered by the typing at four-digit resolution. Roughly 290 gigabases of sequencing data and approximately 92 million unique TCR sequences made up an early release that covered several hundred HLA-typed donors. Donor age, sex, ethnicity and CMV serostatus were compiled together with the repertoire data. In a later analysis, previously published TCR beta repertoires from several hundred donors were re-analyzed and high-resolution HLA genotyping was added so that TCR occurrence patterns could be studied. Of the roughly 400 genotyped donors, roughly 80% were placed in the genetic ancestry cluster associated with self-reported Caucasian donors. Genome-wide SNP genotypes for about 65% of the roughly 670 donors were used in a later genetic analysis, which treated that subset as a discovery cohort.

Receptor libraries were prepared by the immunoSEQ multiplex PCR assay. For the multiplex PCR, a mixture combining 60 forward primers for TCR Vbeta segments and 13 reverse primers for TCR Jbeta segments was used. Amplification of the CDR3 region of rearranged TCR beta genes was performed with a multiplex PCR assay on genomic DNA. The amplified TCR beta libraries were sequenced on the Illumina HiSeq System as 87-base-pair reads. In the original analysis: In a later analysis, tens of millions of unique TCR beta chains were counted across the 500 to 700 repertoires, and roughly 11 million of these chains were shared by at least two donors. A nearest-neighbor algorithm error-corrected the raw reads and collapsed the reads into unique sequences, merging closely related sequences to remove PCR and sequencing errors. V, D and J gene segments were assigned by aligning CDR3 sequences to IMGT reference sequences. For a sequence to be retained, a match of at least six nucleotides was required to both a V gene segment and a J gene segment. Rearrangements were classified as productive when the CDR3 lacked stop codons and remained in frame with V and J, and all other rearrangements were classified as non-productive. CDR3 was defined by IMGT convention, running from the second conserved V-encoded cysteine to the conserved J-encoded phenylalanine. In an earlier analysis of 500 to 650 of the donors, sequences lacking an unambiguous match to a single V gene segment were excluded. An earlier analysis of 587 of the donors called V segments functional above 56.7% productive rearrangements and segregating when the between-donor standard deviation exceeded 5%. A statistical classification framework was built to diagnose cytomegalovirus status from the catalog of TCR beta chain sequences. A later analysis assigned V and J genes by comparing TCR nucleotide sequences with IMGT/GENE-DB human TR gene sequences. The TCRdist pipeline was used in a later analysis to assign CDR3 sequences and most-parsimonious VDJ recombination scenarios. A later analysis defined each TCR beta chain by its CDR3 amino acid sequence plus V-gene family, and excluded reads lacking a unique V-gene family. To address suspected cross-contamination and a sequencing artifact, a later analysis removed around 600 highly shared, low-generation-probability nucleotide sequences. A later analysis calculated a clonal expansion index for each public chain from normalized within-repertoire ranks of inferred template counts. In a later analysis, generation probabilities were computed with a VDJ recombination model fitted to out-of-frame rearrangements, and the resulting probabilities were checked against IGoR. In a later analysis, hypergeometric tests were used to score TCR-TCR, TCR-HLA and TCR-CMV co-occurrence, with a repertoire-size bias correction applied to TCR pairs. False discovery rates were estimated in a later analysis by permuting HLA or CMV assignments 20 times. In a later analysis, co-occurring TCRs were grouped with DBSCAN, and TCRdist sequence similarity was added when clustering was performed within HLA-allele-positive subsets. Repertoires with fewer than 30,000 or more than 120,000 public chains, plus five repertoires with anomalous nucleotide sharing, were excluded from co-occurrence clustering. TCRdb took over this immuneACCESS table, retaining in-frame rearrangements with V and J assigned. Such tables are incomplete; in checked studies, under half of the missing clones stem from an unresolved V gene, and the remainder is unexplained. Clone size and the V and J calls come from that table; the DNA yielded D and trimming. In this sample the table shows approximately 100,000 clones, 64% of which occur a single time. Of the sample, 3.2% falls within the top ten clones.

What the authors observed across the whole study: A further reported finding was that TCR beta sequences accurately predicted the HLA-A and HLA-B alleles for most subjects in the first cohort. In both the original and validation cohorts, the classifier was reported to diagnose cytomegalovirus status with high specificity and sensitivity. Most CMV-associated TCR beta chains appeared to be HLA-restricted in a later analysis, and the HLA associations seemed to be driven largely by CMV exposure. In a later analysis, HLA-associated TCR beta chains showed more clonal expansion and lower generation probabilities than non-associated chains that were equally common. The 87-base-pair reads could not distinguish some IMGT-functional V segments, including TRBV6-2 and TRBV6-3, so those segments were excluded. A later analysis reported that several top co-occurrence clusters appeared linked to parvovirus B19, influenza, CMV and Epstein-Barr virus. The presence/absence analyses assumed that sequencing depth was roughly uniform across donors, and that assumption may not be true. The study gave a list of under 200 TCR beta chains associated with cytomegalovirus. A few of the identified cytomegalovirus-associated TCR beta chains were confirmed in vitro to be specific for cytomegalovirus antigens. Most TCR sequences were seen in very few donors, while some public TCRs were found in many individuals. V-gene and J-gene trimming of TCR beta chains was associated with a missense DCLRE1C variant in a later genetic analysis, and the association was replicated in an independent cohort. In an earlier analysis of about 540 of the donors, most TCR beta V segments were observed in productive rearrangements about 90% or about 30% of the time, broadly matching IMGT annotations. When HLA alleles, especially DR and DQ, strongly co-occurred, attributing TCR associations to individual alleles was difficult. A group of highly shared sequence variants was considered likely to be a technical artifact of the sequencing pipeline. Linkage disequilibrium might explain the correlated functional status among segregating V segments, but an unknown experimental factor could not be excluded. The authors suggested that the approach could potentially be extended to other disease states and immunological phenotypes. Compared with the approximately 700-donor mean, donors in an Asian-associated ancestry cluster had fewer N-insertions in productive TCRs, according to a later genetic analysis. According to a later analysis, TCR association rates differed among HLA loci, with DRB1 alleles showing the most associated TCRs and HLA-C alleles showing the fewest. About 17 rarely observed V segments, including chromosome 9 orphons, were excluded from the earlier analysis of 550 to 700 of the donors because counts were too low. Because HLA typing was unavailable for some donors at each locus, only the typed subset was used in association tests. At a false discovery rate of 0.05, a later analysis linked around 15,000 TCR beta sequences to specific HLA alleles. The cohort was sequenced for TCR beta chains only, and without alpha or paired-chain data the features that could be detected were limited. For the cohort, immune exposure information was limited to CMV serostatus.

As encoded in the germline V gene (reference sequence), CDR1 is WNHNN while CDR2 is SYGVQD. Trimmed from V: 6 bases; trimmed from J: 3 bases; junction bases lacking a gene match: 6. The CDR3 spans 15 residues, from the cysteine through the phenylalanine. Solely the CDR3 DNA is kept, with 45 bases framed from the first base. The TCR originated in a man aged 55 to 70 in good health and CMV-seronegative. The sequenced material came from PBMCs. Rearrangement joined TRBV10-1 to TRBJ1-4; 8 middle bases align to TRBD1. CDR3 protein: CASSLTGAANEKLFF. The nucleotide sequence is TGCGCCAGCAGCCTGACAGGGGCGGCTAATGAAAAACTGTTTTTT.